The T cell receptor beta chain under discussion was sequenced for a study of blood T cell repertoires in COVID-19. Across the study: Researchers got acute and convalescent COVID-19 samples from the United States, Italy and Spain. The analysed material was cDNA or gDNA that came from T cells, B-cell-depleted T cells, or PBMCs.

In the original workflow: Amplifying reference gene primers gave estimates of nucleated cell counts. This table comes from immunoSEQ multiplex PCR, and its TCRdb copy is limited to in-frame clones, with some not included. That table supplies the V and J calls and clone size; D and trimming were determined from the DNA. In the table there are hundreds of thousands of clones, 86% of which are singletons. V lost 6 bases to trimming and J lost 3 bases, with 6 bases between them. This CDR3 is 11 amino acids long. Germline V lookup: CDR1 MNHEY, CDR2 SVGAGI. V gene TRBV6-5 combines with J gene TRBJ2-7; unclear D gene. The sequence was collected from a woman aged 25 to 39 with active or convalescent COVID-19. The sample consisted of peripheral blood. This chain's CDR3 is CASRVSYEQYF. In DNA form, the CDR3 reads TGTGCCAGCAGGGTTAGCTACGAGCAGTACTTC.